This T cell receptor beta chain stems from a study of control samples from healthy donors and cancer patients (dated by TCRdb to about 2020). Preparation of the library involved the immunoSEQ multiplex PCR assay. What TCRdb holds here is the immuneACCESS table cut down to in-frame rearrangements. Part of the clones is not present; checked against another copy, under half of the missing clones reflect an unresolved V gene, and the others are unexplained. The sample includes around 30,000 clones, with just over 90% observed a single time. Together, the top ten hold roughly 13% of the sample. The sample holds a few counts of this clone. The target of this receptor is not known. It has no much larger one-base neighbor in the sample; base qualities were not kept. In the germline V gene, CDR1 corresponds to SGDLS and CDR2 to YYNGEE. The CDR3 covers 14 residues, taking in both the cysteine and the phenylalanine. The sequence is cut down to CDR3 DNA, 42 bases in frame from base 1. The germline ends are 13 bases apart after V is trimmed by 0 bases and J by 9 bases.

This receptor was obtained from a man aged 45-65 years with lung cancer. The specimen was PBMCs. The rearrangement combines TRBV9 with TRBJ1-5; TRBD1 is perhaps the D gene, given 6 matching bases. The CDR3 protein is CASSVGTGSMPQHF. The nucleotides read TGTGCCAGCAGCGTAGGTACAGGGTCCATGCCCCAGCATTTT.